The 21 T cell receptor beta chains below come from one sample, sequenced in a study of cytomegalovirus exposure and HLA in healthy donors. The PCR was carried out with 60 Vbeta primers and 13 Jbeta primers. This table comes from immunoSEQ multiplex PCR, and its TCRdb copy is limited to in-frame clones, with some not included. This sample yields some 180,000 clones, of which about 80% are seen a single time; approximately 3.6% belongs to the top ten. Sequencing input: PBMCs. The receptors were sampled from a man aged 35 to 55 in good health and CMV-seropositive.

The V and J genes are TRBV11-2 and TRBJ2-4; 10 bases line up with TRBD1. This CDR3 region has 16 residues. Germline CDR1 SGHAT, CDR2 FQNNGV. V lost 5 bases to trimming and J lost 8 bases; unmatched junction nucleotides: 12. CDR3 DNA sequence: TGTGCCAGCAGCCGACTGGACAGGGGGAGGACGGACATTCAGTACTTC. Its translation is CASSRLDRGRTDIQYF. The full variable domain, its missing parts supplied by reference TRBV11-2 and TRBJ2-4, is EAGVAQSPRYKIIEKRQSVAFWCNPISGHATLYWYQQILGQGPKLLIQFQNNGVVDDSQLPKDRFSAERLKGVDSTLKIQPAKLEDSAVYLCASSRLDRGRTDIQYFGAGTRLSVL.

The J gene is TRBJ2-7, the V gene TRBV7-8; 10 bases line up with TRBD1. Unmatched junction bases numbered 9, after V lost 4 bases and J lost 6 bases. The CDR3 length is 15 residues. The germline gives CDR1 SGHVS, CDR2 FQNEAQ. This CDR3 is CASSSTGTGATEQYF. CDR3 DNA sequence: TGTGCCAGCAGCTCAACCGGGACAGGGGCCACCGAGCAGTACTTC.

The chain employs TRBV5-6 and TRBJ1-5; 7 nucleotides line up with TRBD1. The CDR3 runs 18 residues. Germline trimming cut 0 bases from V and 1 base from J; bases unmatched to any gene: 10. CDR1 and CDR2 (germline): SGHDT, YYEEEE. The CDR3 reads CASSLVYMAQGSNQPQHF. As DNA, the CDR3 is TGTGCCAGCAGCTTGGTTTATATGGCACAGGGGAGCAATCAGCCCCAGCATTTT.

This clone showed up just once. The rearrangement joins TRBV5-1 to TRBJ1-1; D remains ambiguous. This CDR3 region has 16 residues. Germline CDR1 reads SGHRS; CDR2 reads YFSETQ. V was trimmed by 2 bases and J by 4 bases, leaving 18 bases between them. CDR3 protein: CASSFGREYEGTEAFF. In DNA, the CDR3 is TGCGCCAGCAGCTTTGGCCGTGAGTATGAGGGCACTGAAGCTTTCTTT.

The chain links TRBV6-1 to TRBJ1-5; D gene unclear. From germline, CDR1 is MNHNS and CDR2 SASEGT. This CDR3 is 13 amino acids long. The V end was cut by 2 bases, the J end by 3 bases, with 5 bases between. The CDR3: CASSEPYNQPQHF. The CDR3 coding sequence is TGTGCCAGCAGTGAACCCTACAATCAGCCCCAGCATTTT.

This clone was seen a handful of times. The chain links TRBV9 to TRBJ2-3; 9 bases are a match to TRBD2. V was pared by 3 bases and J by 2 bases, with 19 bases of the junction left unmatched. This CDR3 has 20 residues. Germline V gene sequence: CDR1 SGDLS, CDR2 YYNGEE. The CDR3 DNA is TGTGCCAGCAGCGGAGGAAGAGGTCTAGCGGGATTTTCTAACACAGATACGCAGTATTTT. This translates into CASSGGRGLAGFSNTDTQYF. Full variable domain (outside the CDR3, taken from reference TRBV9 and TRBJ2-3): DSGVTQTPKHLITATGQRVTLRCSPRSGDLSVYWYQQSLDQGLQFLIQYYNGEERAKGNILERFSAQQFPDLHSELNLSSLELGDSALYFCASSGGRGLAGFSNTDTQYFGPGTRLTVL.

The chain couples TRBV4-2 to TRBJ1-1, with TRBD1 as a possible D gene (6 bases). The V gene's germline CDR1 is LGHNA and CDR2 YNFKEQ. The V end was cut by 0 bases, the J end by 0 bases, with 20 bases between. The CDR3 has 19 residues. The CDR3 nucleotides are TGTGCCAGCAGCCAAGATGGTCGAGGGGGGGCAGGAGTGAACACTGAAGCTTTCTTT. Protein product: CASSQDGRGGAGVNTEAFF.

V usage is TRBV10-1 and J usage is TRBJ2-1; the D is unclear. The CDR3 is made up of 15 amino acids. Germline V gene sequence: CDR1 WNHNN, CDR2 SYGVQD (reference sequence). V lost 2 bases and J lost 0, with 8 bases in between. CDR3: CASSEAESSYNEQFF. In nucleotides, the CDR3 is TGCGCCAGCAGTGAGGCGGAAAGCTCCTACAATGAGCAGTTCTTC.

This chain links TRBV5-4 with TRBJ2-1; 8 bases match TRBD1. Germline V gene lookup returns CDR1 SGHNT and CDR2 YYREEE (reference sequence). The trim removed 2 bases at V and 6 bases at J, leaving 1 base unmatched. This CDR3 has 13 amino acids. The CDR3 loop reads CASSFDRGNEQFF. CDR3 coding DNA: TGTGCCAGCAGCTTTGACAGGGGCAATGAGCAGTTCTTC.

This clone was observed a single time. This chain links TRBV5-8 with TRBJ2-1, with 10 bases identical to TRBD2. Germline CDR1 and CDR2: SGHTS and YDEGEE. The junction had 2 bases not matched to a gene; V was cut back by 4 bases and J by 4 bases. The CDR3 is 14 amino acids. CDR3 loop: CASSRGLAYNEQFF. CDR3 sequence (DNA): TGTGCCAGCAGCAGGGGACTAGCGTACAATGAGCAGTTCTTC.

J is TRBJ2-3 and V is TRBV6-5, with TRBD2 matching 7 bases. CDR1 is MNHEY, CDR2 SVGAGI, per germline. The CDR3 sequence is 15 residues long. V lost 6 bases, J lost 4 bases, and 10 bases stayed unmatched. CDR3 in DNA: TGTGCCAGCAGCCCCGGCGGGAGAGGGGCAGATACGCAGTATTTT. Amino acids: CASSPGGRGADTQYF.

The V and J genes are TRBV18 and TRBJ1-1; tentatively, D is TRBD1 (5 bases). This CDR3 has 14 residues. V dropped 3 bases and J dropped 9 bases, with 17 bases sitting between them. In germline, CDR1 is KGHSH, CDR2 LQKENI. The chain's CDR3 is CASSPPSTDPKAFF. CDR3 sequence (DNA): TGTGCCAGCTCACCTCCTTCGACAGACCCAAAAGCTTTCTTT.

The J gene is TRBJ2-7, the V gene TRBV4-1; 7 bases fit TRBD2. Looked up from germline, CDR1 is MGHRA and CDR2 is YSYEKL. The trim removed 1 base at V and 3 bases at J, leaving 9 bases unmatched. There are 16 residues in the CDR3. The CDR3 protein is CASSQALSGTLYEQYF. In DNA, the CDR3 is TGCGCCAGCAGCCAAGCCTTAAGCGGGACCCTCTACGAGCAGTACTTC.

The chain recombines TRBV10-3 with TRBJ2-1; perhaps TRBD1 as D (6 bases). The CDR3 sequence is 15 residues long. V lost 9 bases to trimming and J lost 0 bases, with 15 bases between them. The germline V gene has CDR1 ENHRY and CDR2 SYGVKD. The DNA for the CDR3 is TGTGCCATAGCGACAGGTATCAACTCCTACAATGAGCAGTTCTTC. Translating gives CAIATGINSYNEQFF.

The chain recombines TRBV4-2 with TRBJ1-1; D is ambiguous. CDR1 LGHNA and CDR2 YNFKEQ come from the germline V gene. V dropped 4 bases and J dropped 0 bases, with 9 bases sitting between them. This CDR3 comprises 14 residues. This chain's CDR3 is CASSRRHMNTEAFF. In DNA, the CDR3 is TGTGCCAGCAGCCGTCGTCACATGAACACTGAAGCTTTCTTT.

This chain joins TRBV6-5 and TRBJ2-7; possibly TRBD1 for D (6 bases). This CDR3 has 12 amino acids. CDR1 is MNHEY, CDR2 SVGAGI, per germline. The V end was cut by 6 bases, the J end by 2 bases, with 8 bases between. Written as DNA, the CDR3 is TGTGCCAGCAGAAACAGGGCCTACGAGCAGTACTTC. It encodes CASRNRAYEQYF.

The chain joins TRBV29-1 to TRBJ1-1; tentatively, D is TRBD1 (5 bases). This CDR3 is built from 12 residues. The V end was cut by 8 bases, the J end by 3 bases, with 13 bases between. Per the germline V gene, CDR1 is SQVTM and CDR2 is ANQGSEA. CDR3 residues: CSTLRGDTEAFF. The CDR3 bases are TGCAGCACCCTTAGGGGTGACACTGAAGCTTTCTTT.

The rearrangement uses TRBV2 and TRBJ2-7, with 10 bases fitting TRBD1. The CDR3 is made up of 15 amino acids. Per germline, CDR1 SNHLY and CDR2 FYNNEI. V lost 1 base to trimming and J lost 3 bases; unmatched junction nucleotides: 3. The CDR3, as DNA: TGTGCCAGCAGTGAAGAGACAGGGGGCAGCTACGAGCAGTACTTC. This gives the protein CASSEETGGSYEQYF.

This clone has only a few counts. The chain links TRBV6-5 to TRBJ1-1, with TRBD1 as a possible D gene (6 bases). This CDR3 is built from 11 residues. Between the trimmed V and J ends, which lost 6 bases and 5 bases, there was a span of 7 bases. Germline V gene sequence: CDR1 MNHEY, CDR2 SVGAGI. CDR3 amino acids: CASRGHTEAFF. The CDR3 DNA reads TGTGCCAGCAGGGGACATACTGAAGCTTTCTTT.

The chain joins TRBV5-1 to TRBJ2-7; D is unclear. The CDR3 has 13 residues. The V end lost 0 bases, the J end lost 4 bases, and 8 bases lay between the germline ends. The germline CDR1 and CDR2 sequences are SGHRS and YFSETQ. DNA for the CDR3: TGCGCCAGCAGCTTGGTCGGCGGTTACGAGCAGTACTTC. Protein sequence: CASSLVGGYEQYF.

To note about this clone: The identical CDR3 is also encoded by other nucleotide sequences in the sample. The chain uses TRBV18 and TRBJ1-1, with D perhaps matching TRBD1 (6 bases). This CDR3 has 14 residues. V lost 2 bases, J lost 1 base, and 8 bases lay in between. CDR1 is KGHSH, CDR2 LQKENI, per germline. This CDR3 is CASSPSTGNTEAFF. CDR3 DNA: TGTGCCAGCTCACCATCGACAGGGAACACTGAAGCTTTCTTT.